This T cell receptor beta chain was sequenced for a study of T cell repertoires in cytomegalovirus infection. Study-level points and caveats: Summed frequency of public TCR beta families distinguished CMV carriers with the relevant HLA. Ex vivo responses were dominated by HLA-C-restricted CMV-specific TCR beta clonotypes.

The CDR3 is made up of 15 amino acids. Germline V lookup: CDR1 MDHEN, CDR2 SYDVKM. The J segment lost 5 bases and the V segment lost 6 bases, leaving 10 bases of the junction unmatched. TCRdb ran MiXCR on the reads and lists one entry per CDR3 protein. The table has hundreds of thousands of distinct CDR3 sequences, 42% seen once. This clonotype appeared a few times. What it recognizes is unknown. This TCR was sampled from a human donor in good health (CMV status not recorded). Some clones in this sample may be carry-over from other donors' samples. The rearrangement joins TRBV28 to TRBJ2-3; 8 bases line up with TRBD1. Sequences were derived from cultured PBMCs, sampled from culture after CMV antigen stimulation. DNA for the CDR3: TGTGCCAGCAGCAAGCCCAGGGGGCTGGGAGATACGCAGTATTTT. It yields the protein CASSKPRGLGDTQYF.